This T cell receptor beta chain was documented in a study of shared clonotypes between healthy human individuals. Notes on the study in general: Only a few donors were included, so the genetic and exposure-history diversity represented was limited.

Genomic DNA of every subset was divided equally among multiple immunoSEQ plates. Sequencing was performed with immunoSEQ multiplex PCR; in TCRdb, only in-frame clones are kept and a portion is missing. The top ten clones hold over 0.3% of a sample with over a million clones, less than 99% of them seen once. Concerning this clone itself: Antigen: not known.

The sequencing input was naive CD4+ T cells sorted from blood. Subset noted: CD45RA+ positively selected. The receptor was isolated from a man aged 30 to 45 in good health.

The CDR3 sequence is CASSFSGAGEQFF. The CDR3, as DNA: TGCGCCAGCAGCTTTAGCGGGGCGGGTGAGCAGTTCTTC. V gene TRBV5-1 combines with J gene TRBJ2-1; 8 bases fit TRBD2. The J segment lost 9 bases and the V segment lost 2 bases, leaving 4 bases of the junction unmatched. CDR1 is SGHRS and CDR2 is YFSETQ in the germline V gene. The length of the CDR3 is 13 residues.